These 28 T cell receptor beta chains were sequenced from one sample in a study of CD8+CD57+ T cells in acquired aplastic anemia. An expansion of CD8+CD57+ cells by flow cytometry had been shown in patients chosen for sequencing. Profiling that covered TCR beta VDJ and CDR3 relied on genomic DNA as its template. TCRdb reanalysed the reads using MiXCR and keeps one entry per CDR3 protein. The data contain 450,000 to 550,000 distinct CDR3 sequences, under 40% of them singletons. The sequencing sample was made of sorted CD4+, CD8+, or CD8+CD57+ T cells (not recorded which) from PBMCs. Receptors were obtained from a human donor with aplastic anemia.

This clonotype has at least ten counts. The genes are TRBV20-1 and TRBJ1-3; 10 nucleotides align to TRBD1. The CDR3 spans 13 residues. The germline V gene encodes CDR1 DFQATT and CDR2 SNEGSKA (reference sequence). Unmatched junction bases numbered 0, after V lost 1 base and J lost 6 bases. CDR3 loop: CSARGQGANTIYF. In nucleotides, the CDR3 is TGCAGTGCTAGAGGACAGGGGGCAAACACCATATATTTT.

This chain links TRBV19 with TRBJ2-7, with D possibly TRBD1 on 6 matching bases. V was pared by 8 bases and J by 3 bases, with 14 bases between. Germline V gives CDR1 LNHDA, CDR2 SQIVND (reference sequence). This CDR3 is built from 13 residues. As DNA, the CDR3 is TGTGCCAGTCCCAGACAGGTAATCTACGAGCAGTACTTC. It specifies CASPRQVIYEQYF.

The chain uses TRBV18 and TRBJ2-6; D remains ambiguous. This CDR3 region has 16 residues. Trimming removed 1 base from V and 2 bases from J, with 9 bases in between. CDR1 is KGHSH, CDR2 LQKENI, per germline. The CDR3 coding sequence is TGTGCCAGCTCACCACTTCCAAGTCCTGGGGCCAACGTCCTGACTTTC. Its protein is CASSPLPSPGANVLTF.

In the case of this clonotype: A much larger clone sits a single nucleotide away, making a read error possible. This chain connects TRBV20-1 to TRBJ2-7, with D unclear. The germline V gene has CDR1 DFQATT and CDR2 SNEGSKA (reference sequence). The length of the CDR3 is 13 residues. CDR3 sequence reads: CSASGRGPYGQYF. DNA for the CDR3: TGCAGTGCTAGCGGTCGCGGTCCCTACGGGCAGTACTTC.

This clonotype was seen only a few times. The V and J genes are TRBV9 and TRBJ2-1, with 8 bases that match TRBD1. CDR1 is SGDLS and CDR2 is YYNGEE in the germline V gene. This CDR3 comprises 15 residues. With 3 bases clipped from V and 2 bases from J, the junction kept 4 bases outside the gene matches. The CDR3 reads CASSARQGPYNEQFF. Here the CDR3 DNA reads TGTGCCAGCAGCGCCCGACAGGGGCCCTACAATGAGCAGTTCTTC.

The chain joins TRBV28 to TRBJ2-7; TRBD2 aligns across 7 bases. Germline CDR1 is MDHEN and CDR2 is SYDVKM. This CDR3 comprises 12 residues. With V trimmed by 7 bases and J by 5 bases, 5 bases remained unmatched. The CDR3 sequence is CASTTLANEQYF. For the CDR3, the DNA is TGTGCCAGCACCACACTAGCGAACGAGCAGTACTTC.

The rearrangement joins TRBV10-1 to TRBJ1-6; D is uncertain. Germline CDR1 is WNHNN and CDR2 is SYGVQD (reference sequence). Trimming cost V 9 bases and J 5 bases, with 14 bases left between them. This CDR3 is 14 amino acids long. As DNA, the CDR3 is TGCGCCAGTGGGTCCACAGTCCATAATTCACCCCTCCACTTT. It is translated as CASGSTVHNSPLHF.

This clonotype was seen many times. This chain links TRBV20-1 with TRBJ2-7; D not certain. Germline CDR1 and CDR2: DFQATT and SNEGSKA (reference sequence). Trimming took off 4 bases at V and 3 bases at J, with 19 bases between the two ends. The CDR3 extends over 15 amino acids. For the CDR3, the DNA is TGCAGTGCTACCGTCTCACCGATCTATGGCTACGAGCAGTACTTC. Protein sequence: CSATVSPIYGYEQYF.

The CDR3 sequence: CSAPLSGGWETQYF. In DNA form, the CDR3 reads TGCAGCGCGCCGTTGTCGGGAGGTTGGGAGACCCAGTACTTC. This chain uses TRBV29-1 with TRBJ2-5, with 7 bases matching TRBD2. This CDR3 has 14 amino acids. V was clipped by 7 bases and J by 5 bases; unmatched bases: 13. Germline CDR1 and CDR2: SQVTM and ANQGSEA.

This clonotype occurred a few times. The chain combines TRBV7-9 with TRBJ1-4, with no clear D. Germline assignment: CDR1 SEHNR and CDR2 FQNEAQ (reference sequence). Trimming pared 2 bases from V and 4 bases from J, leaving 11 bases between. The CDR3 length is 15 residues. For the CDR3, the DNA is TGTGCCAGCAGCTTATTTGGGAGGGATAATGAAAAACTGTTTTTT. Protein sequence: CASSLFGRDNEKLFF. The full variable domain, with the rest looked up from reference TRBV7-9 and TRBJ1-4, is DTGVSQNPRHKITKRGQNVTFRCDPISEHNRLYWYRQTLGQGPEFLTYFQNEAQLEKSRLLSDRFSAERPKGSFSTLEIQRTEQGDSAMYLCASSLFGRDNEKLFFGSGTQLSVL.

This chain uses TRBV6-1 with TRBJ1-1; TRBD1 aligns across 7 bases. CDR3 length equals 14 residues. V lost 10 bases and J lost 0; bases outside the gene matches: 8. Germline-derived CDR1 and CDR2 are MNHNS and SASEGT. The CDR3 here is CATADRALNTEAFF. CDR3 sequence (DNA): TGTGCCACCGCTGACAGGGCCTTGAACACTGAAGCTTTCTTT.

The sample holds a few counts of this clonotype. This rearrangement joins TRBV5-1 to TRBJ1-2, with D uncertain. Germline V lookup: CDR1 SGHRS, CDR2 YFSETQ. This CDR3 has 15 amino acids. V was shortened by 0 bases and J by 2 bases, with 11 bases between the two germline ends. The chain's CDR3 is CASSLGPATNYGYTF. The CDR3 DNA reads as TGCGCCAGCAGCTTGGGACCCGCCACGAACTATGGCTACACCTTC.

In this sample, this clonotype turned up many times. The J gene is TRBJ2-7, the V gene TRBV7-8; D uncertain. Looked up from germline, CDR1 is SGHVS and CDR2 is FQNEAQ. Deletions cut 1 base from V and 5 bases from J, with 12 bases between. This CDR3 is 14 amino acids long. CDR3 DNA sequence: TGTGCCAGCAGCTTAGGCTCAGAGTTCCACGAGCAGTACTTC. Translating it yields CASSLGSEFHEQYF.

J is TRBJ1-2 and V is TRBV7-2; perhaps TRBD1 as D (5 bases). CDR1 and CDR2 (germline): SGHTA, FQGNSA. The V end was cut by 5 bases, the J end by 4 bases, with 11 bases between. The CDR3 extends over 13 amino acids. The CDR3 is CASSPTEFYGYTF. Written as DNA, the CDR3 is TGTGCCAGCAGCCCGACAGAGTTCTATGGCTACACCTTC.

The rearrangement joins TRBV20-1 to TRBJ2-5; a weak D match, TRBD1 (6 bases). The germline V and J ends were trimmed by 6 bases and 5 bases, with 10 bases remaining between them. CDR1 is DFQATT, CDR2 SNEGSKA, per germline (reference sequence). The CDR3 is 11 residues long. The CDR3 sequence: CSAGQRETQYF. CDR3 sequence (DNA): TGCAGTGCCGGACAGCGGGAGACCCAGTACTTC.

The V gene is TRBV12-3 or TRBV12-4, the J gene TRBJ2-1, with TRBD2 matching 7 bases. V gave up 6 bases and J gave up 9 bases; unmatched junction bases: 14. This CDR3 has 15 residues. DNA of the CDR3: TGTGCCAGCAGCGTTGTCGGGGAGGGAATGGGTGAGCAGTTCTTC. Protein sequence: CASSVVGEGMGEQFF.

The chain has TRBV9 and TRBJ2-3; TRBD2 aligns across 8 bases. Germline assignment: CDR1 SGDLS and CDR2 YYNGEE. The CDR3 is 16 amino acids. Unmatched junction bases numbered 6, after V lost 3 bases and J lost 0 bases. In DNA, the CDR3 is TGTGCCAGCAGCGCAGCAGCGGGGGCCAGCACAGATACGCAGTATTTT. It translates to CASSAAAGASTDTQYF.

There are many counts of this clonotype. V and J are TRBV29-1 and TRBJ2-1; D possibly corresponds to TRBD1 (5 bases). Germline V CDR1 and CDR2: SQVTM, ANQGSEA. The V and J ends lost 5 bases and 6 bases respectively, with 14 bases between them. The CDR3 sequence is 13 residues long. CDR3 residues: CSVRPDTSNEQFF. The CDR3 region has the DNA TGCAGCGTTAGACCGGACACTTCCAATGAGCAGTTCTTC.

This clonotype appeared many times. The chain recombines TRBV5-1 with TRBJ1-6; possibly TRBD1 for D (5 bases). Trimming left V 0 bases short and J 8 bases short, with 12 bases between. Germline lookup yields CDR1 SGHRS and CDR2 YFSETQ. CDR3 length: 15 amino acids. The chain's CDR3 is CASSLEGVVDSPLHF. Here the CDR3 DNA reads TGCGCCAGCAGCTTGGAAGGGGTCGTCGATTCACCCCTCCACTTT.

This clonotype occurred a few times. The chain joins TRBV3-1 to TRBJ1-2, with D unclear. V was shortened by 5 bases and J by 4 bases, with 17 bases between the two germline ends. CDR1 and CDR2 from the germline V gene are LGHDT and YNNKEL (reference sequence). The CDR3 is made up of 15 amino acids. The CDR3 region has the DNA TGTGCCAGCAGCACCAATCCGGCCTCGGGCTATGGCTACACCTTC. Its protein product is CASSTNPASGYGYTF.

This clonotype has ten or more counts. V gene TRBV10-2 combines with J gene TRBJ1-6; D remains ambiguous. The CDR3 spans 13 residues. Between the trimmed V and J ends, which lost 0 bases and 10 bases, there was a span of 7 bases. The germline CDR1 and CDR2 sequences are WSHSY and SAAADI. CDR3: CASSESVESPLHF. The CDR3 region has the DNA TGCGCCAGCAGTGAGTCGGTCGAATCACCCCTCCACTTT.

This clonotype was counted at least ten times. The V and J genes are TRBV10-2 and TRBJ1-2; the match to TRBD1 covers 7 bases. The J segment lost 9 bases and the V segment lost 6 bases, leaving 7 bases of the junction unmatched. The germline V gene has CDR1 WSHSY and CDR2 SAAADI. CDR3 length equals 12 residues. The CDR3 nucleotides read TGCGCCAGCAGAGACGGGACAGCGAGCTACACCTTC. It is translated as CASRDGTASYTF.

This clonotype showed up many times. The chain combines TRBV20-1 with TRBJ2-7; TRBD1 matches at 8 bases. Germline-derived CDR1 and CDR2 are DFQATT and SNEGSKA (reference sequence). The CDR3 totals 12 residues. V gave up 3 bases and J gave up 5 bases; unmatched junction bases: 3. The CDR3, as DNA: TGCAGTGCTAGGCCGGACAGGGACGAGCAGTACTTC. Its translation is CSARPDRDEQYF.

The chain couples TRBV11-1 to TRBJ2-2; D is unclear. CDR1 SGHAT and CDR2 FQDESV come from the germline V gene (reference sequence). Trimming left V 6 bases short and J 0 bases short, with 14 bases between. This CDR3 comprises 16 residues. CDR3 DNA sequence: TGTGCCAGCAGTCCTAACCCGGCTGCGAACACCGGGGAGCTGTTTTTT. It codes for CASSPNPAANTGELFF.

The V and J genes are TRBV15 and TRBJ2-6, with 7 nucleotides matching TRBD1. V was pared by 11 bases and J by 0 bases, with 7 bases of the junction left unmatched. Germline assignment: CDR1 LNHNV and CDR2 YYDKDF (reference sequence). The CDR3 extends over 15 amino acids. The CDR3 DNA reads TGTGCCGCTCAAAGGGACAGCTCTGGGGCCAACGTCCTGACTTTC. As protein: CAAQRDSSGANVLTF.

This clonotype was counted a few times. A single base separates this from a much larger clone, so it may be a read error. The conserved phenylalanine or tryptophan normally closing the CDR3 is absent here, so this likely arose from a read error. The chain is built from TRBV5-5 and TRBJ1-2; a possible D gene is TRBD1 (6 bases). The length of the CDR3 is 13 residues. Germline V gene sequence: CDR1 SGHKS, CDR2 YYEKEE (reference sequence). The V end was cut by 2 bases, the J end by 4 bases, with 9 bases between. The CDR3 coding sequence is TGTGCCAGCAGCTTCACAGGGTCCTATGGCTACACCCTC. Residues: CASSFTGSYGYTL.

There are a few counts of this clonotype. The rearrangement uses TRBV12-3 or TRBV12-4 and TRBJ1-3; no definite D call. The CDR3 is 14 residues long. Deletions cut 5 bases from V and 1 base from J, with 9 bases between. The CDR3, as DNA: TGTGCCAGCAGTCCCCTTGGGTCTGGAAACACCATATATTTT. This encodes CASSPLGSGNTIYF.

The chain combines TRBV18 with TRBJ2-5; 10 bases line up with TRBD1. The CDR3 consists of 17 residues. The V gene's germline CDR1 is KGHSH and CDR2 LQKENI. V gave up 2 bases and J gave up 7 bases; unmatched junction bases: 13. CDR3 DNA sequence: TGTGCCAGCTCACCAACGGACAGGGGGGTACCCCCGGGGACCCAGTACTTC. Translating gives CASSPTDRGVPPGTQYF.